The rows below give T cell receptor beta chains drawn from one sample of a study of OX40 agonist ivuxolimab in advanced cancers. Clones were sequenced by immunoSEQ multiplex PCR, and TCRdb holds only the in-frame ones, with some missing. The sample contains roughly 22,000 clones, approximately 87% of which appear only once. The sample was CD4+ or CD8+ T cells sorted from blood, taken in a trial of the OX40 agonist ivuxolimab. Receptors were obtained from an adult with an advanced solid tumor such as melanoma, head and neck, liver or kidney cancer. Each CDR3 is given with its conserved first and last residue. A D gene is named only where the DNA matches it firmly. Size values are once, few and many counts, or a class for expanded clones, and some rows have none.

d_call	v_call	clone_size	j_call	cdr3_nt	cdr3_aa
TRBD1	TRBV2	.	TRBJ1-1	TGTGCCAGCAGGAGACACAGGGGGCTGAACACTGAAGCTTTCTTT	CASRRHRGLNTEAFF
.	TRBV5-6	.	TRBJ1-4	TGTGCCAGCAGCTTGGTATCGGGTACGACGGAAAAACTGTTTTTT	CASSLVSGTTEKLFF
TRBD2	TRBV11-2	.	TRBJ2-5	TGTGCCACCCGGACGGGGGGAACCCAGTACTTC	CATRTGGTQYF
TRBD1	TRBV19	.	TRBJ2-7	TGTGCCAGTAGTTTAGGGACAGTTGGGCACGAGCAGTACTTC	CASSLGTVGHEQYF
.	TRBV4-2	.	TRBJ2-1	TGTGCCAGCAGCCCCGCCGGGAATGAGCAGTTCTTC	CASSPAGNEQFF
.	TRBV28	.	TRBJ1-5	TGTGCCAGCAGTTTTACACAGCCCCAGCATTTT	CASSFTQPQHF
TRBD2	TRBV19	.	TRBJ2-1	TGTGCCAGTAGTATAGATCGGTACAGGGGACTAGCGGGAACCGACAATGAGCAGTTCTTC	CASSIDRYRGLAGTDNEQFF
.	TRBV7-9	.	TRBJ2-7	TGTGCCAGCAGCCCCGCAGAGTGGGGGAGCTCCTACGAGCAGTACTTC	CASSPAEWGSSYEQYF
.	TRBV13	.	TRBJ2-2	TGTGCCAGCAGCTTAGGCGGTACCCGGAATTGGGTCGGGGAGCTGTTTTTT	CASSLGGTRNWVGELFF
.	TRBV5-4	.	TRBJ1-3	TGTGCCAGCAGCCCCGGGAGTCCCTCTGGAAACACCATATATTTT	CASSPGSPSGNTIYF
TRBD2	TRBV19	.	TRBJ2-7	TGTGCCAGTAGTATAGCCGGGACTAGCGGGGCAACCTACGAGCAGTACTTC	CASSIAGTSGATYEQYF
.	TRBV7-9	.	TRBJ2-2	TGTGCCAGCAGCGCAGGGGGGGCCGGGGAGCTGTTTTTT	CASSAGGAGELFF
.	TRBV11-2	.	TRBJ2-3	TGTGCCAGCAGCTTAACCTATTTCACAGATACGCAGTATTTT	CASSLTYFTDTQYF
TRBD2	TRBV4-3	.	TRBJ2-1	TGCGCCAGCAGCCACACTAGCGGGGACTACAATGAGCAGTTCTTC	CASSHTSGDYNEQFF
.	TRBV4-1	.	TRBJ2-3	TGCGCCAGCAGCCCAGTTAACAGCGATACGCAGTATTTT	CASSPVNSDTQYF
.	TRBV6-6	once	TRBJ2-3	TGTGCCAGCAGTTCAGGAGGGGGCGCGAGCACAGATACGCAGTATTTT	CASSSGGGASTDTQYF
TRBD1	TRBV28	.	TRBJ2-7	TGTGCCAGCACCGCGGGACAGGGAGGCCCCTACGAGCAGTACTTC	CASTAGQGGPYEQYF
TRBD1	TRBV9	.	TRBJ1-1	TGTGCCAGCAGCGAAGGGGGCCGGCATACTGAAGCTTTCTTT	CASSEGGRHTEAFF
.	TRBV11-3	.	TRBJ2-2	TGTGCCAGCAGCTTAGATCCAACGACCGGGGAGCTGTTTTTT	CASSLDPTTGELFF
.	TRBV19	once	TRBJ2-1	TGTGCCAGTAGTTGGGCAACCTACAATGAGCAGTTCTTC	CASSWATYNEQFF
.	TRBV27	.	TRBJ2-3	TGTGCCAGCAGTCCGGGACGGACCCCAGGAGATACGCAGTATTTT	CASSPGRTPGDTQYF
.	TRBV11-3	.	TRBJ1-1	TGTGCCAGCAGCTCAAGAAATATGGACACTGAAGCTTTCTTT	CASSSRNMDTEAFF
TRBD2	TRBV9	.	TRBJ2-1	TGTGCCAGCAGCCCCTGGAGCGGGAGGGACAATGAGCAGTTCTTC	CASSPWSGRDNEQFF
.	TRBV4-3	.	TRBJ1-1	TGCGCCAGCAGCCAAGATGCGTGGGGCACTGAAGCTTTCTTT	CASSQDAWGTEAFF
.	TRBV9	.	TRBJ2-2	TGTGCCAGCAGCCCTCCACCCGGGGAGCTGTTTTTT	CASSPPPGELFF
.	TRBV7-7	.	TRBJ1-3	TGTGCTAGCAGCTTAGCGCCCCCGCACTCTGGAAACACCATATATTTT	CASSLAPPHSGNTIYF
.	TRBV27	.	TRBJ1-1	TGTGCCAGCAGGACGGGAACTGAAGCTTTCTTT	CASRTGTEAFF
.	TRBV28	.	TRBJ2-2	TGTGCCAGCAGTTTTTGGACAGTTAACACCGGGGAGCTGTTTTTT	CASSFWTVNTGELFF
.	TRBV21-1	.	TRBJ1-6	TGTGCCAGCAGCGGGGGTGAGAATTCACCCCTCCACTTT	CASSGGENSPLHF
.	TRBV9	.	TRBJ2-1	TGTGCCAGCAGCTCACAGAGCTCCTACAATGAGCAGTTCTTC	CASSSQSSYNEQFF
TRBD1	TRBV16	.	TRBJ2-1	TGTGCCAGCAGCCATTTGACAGGGCGCAATGAGCAGTTCTTC	CASSHLTGRNEQFF
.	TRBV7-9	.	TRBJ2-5	TGTGCCAGCTCCCTGGCCCTAGCGAGGGAGCAGTACTTC	CASSLALAREQYF
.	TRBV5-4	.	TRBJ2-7	TGTGCCAGCAGCTTGTACGGCTCTCCCTACGAGCAGTACTTC	CASSLYGSPYEQYF
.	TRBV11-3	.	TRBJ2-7	TGTGCCAGCAGCTATCCCAGAAGGACCTACGAGCAGTACTTC	CASSYPRRTYEQYF
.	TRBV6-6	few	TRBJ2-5	TGTGCCAGCAGTTACGTGCTGGAGACCCAGTACTTC	CASSYVLETQYF
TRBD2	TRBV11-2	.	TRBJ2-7	TGTGCCAGCAGATTCGGGGGGGGCGAGGCCTACGAGCAGTACTTC	CASRFGGGEAYEQYF
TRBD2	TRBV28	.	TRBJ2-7	TGTGCCAGTAGTTTGGGACTAGACCTCCTCGAGCAGTACTTC	CASSLGLDLLEQYF
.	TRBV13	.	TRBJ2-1	TGTGCCAGCAGCTTAGTTCGGGAGCGATACAATGAGCAGTTCTTC	CASSLVRERYNEQFF
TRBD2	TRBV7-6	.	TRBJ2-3	TGTGCCAGCAGCTTAGGGCGGGAGTGGTACACAGATACGCAGTATTTT	CASSLGREWYTDTQYF
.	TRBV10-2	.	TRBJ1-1	TGCGCCAGTTCTATTGGGGAGAACACTGAAGCTTTCTTT	CASSIGENTEAFF
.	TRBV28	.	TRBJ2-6	TGTGCCAGCAGCCCTGGGGCCAACGTCCTGACTTTC	CASSPGANVLTF
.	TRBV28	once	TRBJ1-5	TGTGCCAGCAGTTTCCCCGAGGTGGCACATCAGCCCCAGCATTTT	CASSFPEVAHQPQHF
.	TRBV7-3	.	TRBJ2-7	TGTGCCAGCAGCTTCCAAGGGACCGCAGCCTACGAGCAGTACTTC	CASSFQGTAAYEQYF
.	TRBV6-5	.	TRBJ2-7	TGTGCCAGCAGTTACGACCCTAGGGGTCTCGAGCAGTACTTC	CASSYDPRGLEQYF
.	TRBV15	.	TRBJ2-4	TGTGCCACCAGCGGTTGGGGGACCTCTTTATGTTTGTTGTACTTC	CATSGWGTSLCLLYF
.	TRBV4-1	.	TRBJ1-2	TGCGCCAGCAGCCAAATTGTAGGGGTACAGGACGTGAACTATGGCTACACCTTC	CASSQIVGVQDVNYGYTF
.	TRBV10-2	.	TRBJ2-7	TGCGCCAGCACTCCGCCCGGGAACCCGGGGGAGCAGTACTTC	CASTPPGNPGEQYF
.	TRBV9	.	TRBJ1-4	TGTGCCAGCAGCGTGGCTACAGGGAGAGGTAGCGAAAAACTGTTTTTT	CASSVATGRGSEKLFF
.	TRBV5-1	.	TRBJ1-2	TGCGCCAGCAGCTTGGAGGCAGGGTCCTATGGCTACACCTTC	CASSLEAGSYGYTF